These T cell receptor beta chains were read from a single sample in a study of T-cell memory formation after mild COVID-19. TCRdb redid the calling of the 5' RACE reads with MiXCR, one entry per CDR3 protein. The sample shows about 470,000 distinct CDR3 sequences, 15% to 20% of them seen only once. Sequenced sample: PBMCs or a T cell subset sorted from them (not recorded which). These TCRs come from an adult woman who had mild COVID-19 (a few samples of this study predate the infection). Cell type and time point are not known. The CDR3 runs from the conserved cysteine through the conserved F or W. A D gene is named only where the DNA matches it firmly. Size is omitted from some rows. Given values are once, few, many or a class for expanded clones.

D gene,V gene,clone size,J gene,CDR3 protein,CDR3 DNA
NA,TRBV6-6,NA,TRBJ2-7,CASSYSEPPYEQYF,TGTGCCAGCAGTTACTCCGAGCCCCCCTACGAGCAGTACTTC
NA,TRBV20-1,NA,TRBJ2-7,CSARVTRSSYEQYF,TGCAGTGCTAGAGTCACGCGGAGTTCCTACGAGCAGTACTTC
TRBD2,TRBV29-1,few,TRBJ2-7,CSVEFRASGEHEQYF,TGCAGCGTTGAGTTTCGGGCTAGCGGGGAACACGAGCAGTACTTC
NA,TRBV4-1,few,TRBJ2-5,CASSQSVPGVQETQYF,TGCGCCAGCAGCCAAAGCGTACCGGGGGTCCAAGAGACCCAGTACTTC
TRBD2,TRBV30,NA,TRBJ2-1,CAWAGTSYNEQFF,TGTGCCTGGGCCGGGACTAGCTACAATGAGCAGTTCTTC
NA,TRBV20-1,NA,TRBJ1-2,CSAPRDVRYGYTF,TGCAGTGCCCCCAGGGACGTTCGCTATGGCTACACCTTC
NA,TRBV15,few,TRBJ2-7,CATSRDPLNEQYF,TGTGCCACCAGCAGAGACCCTTTGAACGAGCAGTACTTC
TRBD1,TRBV7-9,few,TRBJ2-3,CASSHRDRVSDTQYF,TGTGCCAGCAGCCACCGGGACAGGGTGTCAGATACGCAGTATTTT
TRBD2,TRBV29-1,NA,TRBJ2-7,CSVEPAGTYEQYF,TGCAGCGTGGAGCCAGCGGGGACCTACGAGCAGTACTTC
NA,TRBV24-1,few,TRBJ2-3,CATSGSSGVDTQYF,TGTGCCACCAGTGGGTCCTCAGGGGTTGATACGCAGTATTTT
TRBD1,TRBV30,few,TRBJ2-7,CAWEAGQGIYEQYF,TGTGCCTGGGAGGCGGGACAGGGGATCTACGAGCAGTACTTC
NA,TRBV14,NA,TRBJ2-5,CASSRGLLRETQYF,TGTGCCAGCAGCCGAGGACTGCTTAGGGAGACCCAGTACTTC
NA,TRBV2,NA,TRBJ2-3,CASSDVTDTQYF,TGTGCCAGCAGTGACGTCACGGATACGCAGTATTTT
NA,TRBV5-1,NA,TRBJ2-3,CASSSAGQPSTDTQYF,TGCGCCAGCAGCTCCGCGGGACAGCCTAGCACAGATACGCAGTATTTT
TRBD1,TRBV12-3/TRBV12-4,few,TRBJ1-5,CASSAYRGSGQPQHF,TGTGCCAGCAGTGCATACAGGGGATCGGGGCAGCCCCAGCATTTT
TRBD1,TRBV6-2/TRBV6-3,few,TRBJ2-6,CASAPQGASGANVLTF,TGTGCCAGCGCTCCCCAGGGGGCTAGCGGGGCCAACGTCCTGACTTTC
TRBD1,TRBV5-1,NA,TRBJ2-1,CASEPTGVSYNEQFF,TGCGCCAGCGAACCTACAGGGGTCTCCTACAATGAGCAGTTCTTC
NA,TRBV12-3/TRBV12-4,few,TRBJ1-1,CASTRALIMNTEAFF,TGTGCCAGCACCCGAGCCCTGATAATGAACACTGAAGCTTTCTTT
TRBD2,TRBV20-1,few,TRBJ2-7,CSVGTSGGPYEQYF,TGCAGTGTCGGGACTAGCGGGGGGCCTTACGAGCAGTACTTC
TRBD1,TRBV4-1,NA,TRBJ2-5,CASSPDRVWETQYF,TGCGCCAGCAGCCCCGACAGGGTGTGGGAGACCCAGTACTTC
NA,TRBV7-8,NA,TRBJ1-4,CASSLVLGEGEKLFF,TGTGCCAGCAGCTTAGTGCTAGGGGAGGGTGAAAAACTGTTTTTT
NA,TRBV19,NA,TRBJ2-7,CACSHDLSYEQYF,TGTGCCTGTAGTCACGACCTCTCCTACGAGCAGTACTTC
TRBD1,TRBV15,few,TRBJ2-5,CATSGGQGVQETQYF,TGTGCCACCAGCGGGGGACAGGGGGTCCAAGAGACCCAGTACTTC
NA,TRBV12-3/TRBV12-4,few,TRBJ1-1,CASSVDRFITEAFF,TGTGCCAGCAGTGTAGACAGGTTCATCACTGAAGCTTTCTTT
NA,TRBV7-9,NA,TRBJ1-3,CASSLARQRGNTIYF,TGTGCCAGCAGCTTAGCGCGACAGAGGGGAAACACCATATATTTT
NA,TRBV12-3/TRBV12-4,many,TRBJ2-2,CASSPRTESGELFF,TGTGCCAGCAGTCCCAGGACAGAGTCCGGGGAGCTGTTTTTT
NA,TRBV15,few,TRBJ2-1,CATSHRDKLEQFF,TGTGCCACCAGCCACCGGGACAAGCTTGAGCAGTTCTTC